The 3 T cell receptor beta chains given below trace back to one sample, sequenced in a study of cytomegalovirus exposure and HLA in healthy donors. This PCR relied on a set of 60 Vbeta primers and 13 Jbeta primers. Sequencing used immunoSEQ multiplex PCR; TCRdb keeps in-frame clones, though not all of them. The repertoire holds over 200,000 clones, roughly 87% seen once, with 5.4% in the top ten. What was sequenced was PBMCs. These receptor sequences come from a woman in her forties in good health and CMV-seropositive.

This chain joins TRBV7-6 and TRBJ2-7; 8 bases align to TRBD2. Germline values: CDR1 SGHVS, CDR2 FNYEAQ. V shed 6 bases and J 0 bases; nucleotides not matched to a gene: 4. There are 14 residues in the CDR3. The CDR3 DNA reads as TGTGCCAGCAGGCTAAGCGGGAGCTCCTACGAGCAGTACTTC. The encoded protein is CASRLSGSSYEQYF.

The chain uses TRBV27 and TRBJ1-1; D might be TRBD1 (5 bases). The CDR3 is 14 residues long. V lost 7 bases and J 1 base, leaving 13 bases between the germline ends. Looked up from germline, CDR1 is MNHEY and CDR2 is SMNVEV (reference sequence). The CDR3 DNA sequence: TGTGCCAGCACACCCGGGGGGGAGAACACTGAAGCTTTCTTT. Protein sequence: CASTPGGENTEAFF.

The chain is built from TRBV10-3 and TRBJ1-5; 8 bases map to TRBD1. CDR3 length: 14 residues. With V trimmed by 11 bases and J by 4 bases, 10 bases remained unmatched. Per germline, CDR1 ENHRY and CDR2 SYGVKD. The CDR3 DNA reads TGTGCCTCCCTGGACAGGGTAGGAAATCAGCCCCAGCATTTT. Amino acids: CASLDRVGNQPQHF.